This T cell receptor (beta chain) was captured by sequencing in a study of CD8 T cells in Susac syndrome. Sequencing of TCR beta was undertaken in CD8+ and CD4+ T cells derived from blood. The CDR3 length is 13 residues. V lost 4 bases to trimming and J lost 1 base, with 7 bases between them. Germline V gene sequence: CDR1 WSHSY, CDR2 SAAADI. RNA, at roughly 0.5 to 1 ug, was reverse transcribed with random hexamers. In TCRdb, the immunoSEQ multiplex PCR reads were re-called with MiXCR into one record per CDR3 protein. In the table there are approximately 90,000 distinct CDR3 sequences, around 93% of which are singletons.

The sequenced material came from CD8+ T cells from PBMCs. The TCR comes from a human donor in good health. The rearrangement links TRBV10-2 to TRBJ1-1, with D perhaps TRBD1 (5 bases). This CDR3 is CASSVGENTEAFF. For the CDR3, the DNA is TGCGCCAGCAGTGTGGGGGAGAACACTGAAGCTTTCTTT.